The clone carrying this T cell receptor beta chain was seen only a few times. Its target is not known. Distinct nucleotide sequences in the sample also encode this CDR3. Assay runs were performed at deep level. Sequencing used immunoSEQ multiplex PCR; TCRdb keeps in-frame clones, though not all of them. This sample has roughly 2,000,000 clones, with roughly 93% found just once. This entry comes from a study of shared clonotypes between healthy human individuals. Looking at the study overall: Each donor's CD8 memory used one plate, CD8 naive two, each CD4 subset three. Study-wide results and limits: Richness estimates generally favored naive over memory subsets.

Naive-designated CD8 cells lacked CD45RO, were positively enriched for CCR7, and omitted terminally differentiated effector memory CD45RA+ cells. The V end was cut by 0 bases, the J end by 7 bases, with 4 bases between. The CDR3 has 11 residues. Germline CDR1 reads SGHDT; CDR2 reads YYEEEE. This clonotype originated in a man aged 18 to 35 in good health. Some clones in this sample may be carry-over from other donors' samples. The sample was naive CD8+ T cells from PBMCs. The chain recombines TRBV5-6 with TRBJ1-1, with D unresolved. CDR3 nucleotides: TGTGCCAGCAGCTTGGCGGGTGAAGCTTTCTTT. Its protein product is CASSLAGEAFF.